A single sample gave rise to the 21 T cell receptor beta chains below, sequenced in a study of blood T cell repertoires in COVID-19. Libraries were prepared by immunoSEQ multiplex PCR; TCRdb keeps only in-frame clonotypes and omits some of them. The sample records around 250,000 clones, approximately 86% being singletons. The sequencing sample was made of peripheral blood. Receptor source: an older woman who had recovered from COVID-19.

J is TRBJ2-5 and V is TRBV6-2 or TRBV6-3; 9 bases line up with TRBD2. V was clipped by 6 bases and J by 5 bases; unmatched bases: 13. CDR3 length equals 16 residues. Germline V CDR1 and CDR2: MNHEY, SVGEGT. The CDR3: CASSDPSAGGVETQYF. Here the CDR3 DNA reads TGTGCCAGCAGCGACCCCTCAGCGGGGGGCGTTGAGACCCAGTACTTC.

CDR3 region: CASSVESSGGSEQYF. Here the CDR3 DNA reads TGTGCCAGCAGCGTAGAATCTAGCGGGGGGTCCGAGCAGTACTTC. The genes are TRBV9 and TRBJ2-7, with 11 bases fitting TRBD2. With 0 bases clipped from V and 6 bases from J, the junction kept 5 bases outside the gene matches. Per germline, CDR1 SGDLS and CDR2 YYNGEE. The CDR3 has 15 amino acids.

J is TRBJ1-2 and V is TRBV11-2; the match to TRBD1 covers 8 bases. V lost 1 base to trimming and J lost 4 bases; unmatched junction nucleotides: 5. The CDR3 consists of 15 residues. Per the germline V gene, CDR1 is SGHAT and CDR2 is FQNNGV. The CDR3 region is CASSLGRQGIYGYTF. The CDR3 DNA reads TGTGCCAGCAGCTTAGGACGACAGGGGATCTATGGCTACACCTTC. The full variable domain, rest sourced from reference TRBV11-2 and TRBJ1-2, is EAGVAQSPRYKIIEKRQSVAFWCNPISGHATLYWYQQILGQGPKLLIQFQNNGVVDDSQLPKDRFSAERLKGVDSTLKIQPAKLEDSAVYLCASSLGRQGIYGYTFGSGTRLTVV.

This chain uses TRBV5-1 with TRBJ2-7, with 15 positions matching TRBD2. The CDR3 runs 16 residues. V gave up 2 bases and J gave up 2 bases; unmatched junction bases: 2. Germline V gene lookup returns CDR1 SGHRS and CDR2 YFSETQ. The CDR3 is CASSFGTSGGTYEQYF. Here the CDR3 DNA reads TGCGCCAGCAGCTTTGGGACTAGCGGGGGGACCTACGAGCAGTACTTC.

The chain uses TRBV2 and TRBJ2-1, with 11 bases matching TRBD1. The V and J ends lost 10 bases and 4 bases, in that order; junction bases with no gene match: 6. Germline values: CDR1 SNHLY, CDR2 FYNNEI. The CDR3 has 14 residues. The CDR3: CAITGTGGYNEQFF. The CDR3 DNA follows: TGTGCCATCACCGGGACAGGGGGTTACAATGAGCAGTTCTTC. Looking up the rest from reference TRBV2 and TRBJ2-1 gives the full variable domain: EPEVTQTPSHQVTQMGQEVILRCVPISNHLYFYWYRQILGQKVEFLVSFYNNEISEKSEIFDDQFSVERPDGSNFTLKIRSTKLEDSAMYFCAITGTGGYNEQFFGPGTRLTVL.

DNA of the CDR3: TGCGCCAGCAGCCCCACTACAACTACGGAGAACACCGGGGAGCTGTTTTTT. Translated: CASSPTTTTENTGELFF. The V gene is TRBV5-1, the J gene TRBJ2-2; D gene unclear. There are 17 residues in the CDR3. The V end was cut by 4 bases, the J end by 1 base, with 17 bases between. CDR1 is SGHRS and CDR2 is YFSETQ in the germline V gene.

The genes are TRBV4-2 and TRBJ2-3; D perhaps matches TRBD1 (7 bases). Germline assignment: CDR1 LGHNA and CDR2 YNFKEQ. V was shortened by 0 bases and J by 2 bases, with 12 bases between the two germline ends. This CDR3 region has 16 residues. The DNA for the CDR3 is TGTGCCAGCAGCCAAGATCCAGGGGGGTACACAGATACGCAGTATTTT. Its translation is CASSQDPGGYTDTQYF.

The chain carries TRBV6-5 and TRBJ1-6; D ambiguous. This CDR3 has 15 amino acids. The V gene lost 5 bases and the J gene lost 6 bases, with 14 bases spanning the gap. CDR1 is MNHEY, CDR2 SVGAGI, per germline. The CDR3 coding sequence is TGTGCCAGCAGTCGCCCCGGGTCTGGTAATTCACCCCTCCACTTT. Translated: CASSRPGSGNSPLHF.

The chain recombines TRBV24-1 with TRBJ2-3; 15 bases agree with TRBD2. The CDR3 loop spans 14 amino acids. CDR1 is KGHDR, CDR2 SFDVKD, per germline. Unmatched junction bases numbered 1, after V lost 9 bases and J lost 4 bases. The CDR3 bases are TGTGCCACCGGACTAGCGGGGGGGGCAGATACGCAGTATTTT. Protein sequence: CATGLAGGADTQYF.

V and J are TRBV19 and TRBJ2-3, with TRBD2 as a possible D gene (5 bases). CDR1 and CDR2 from the germline V gene are LNHDA and SQIVND (reference sequence). There are 15 residues in the CDR3. Trimming took off 3 bases at V and 2 bases at J, with 12 bases between the two ends. The CDR3 bases are TGTGCCAGTAGTATGGAGGACGGACCCACAGATACGCAGTATTTT. Its protein product is CASSMEDGPTDTQYF.

The chain has TRBV13 and TRBJ2-7; 7 positions agree with TRBD1. Germline V gives CDR1 PRHDT, CDR2 FYEKMQ (reference sequence). The J segment lost 7 bases and the V segment lost 1 base, leaving 10 bases of the junction unmatched. The CDR3 consists of 15 residues. CDR3 in amino acids: CASSLDRASRGEQYF. The CDR3 region has the DNA TGTGCCAGCAGCTTAGACCGGGCTTCCAGGGGGGAGCAGTACTTC.

This clone was observed a few times. The gene calls are TRBV7-9 and TRBJ2-7, with TRBD1 identical over 11 bases. The V segment lost 0 bases and the J segment 6 bases; nucleotides outside the gene matches: 10. The germline CDR1 and CDR2 sequences are SEHNR and FQNEAQ (reference sequence). The CDR3 contains 17 residues. CDR3 sequence: CASSLAGTGGSVGEQYF. The CDR3, as DNA: TGTGCCAGCAGCTTAGCTGGGACAGGGGGTTCGGTCGGCGAGCAGTACTTC.

The chain couples TRBV6-5 to TRBJ2-1; 9 positions match TRBD1. V trimming: 5 bases; J trimming: 6 bases; junction bases outside the gene matches: 8. CDR3 length: 15 residues. Germline lookup yields CDR1 MNHEY and CDR2 SVGAGI. The CDR3 protein is CASSTGQGHRNEQFF. The CDR3, as DNA: TGTGCCAGCAGTACGGGACAGGGTCATCGCAATGAGCAGTTCTTC.

This clone has more than one count but fewer than ten. J is TRBJ2-5 and V is TRBV28, with D hard to call. Germline lookup yields CDR1 MDHEN and CDR2 SYDVKM. V lost 6 bases, J lost 3 bases, and 5 bases lay in between. The CDR3 consists of 11 residues. The CDR3 region is CASRAKETQYF. The CDR3 DNA is TGTGCCAGCAGGGCCAAAGAGACCCAGTACTTC. Full variable domain (missing parts from reference TRBV28 and TRBJ2-5): DVKVTQSSRYLVKRTGEKVFLECVQDMDHENMFWYRQDPGLGLRLIYFSYDVKMKEKGDIPEGYSVSREKKERFSLILESASTNQTSMYLCASRAKETQYFGPGTRLLVL.

The genes are TRBV11-3 and TRBJ2-5; 10 bases align to TRBD2. The V and J ends lost 4 bases and 3 bases, in that order; junction bases with no gene match: 11. Per germline, CDR1 SGHNT and CDR2 YENEEA. CDR3 length: 17 amino acids. This chain's CDR3 is CASSSGASGGREETQYF. The CDR3 nucleotides are TGTGCCAGCAGCTCCGGGGCTAGCGGGGGCCGAGAAGAGACCCAGTACTTC.

The chain links TRBV2 to TRBJ1-2; 7 nucleotides agree with TRBD1. CDR3 length: 17 residues. V was clipped by 3 bases and J by 4 bases; unmatched bases: 14. Germline CDR1 SNHLY, CDR2 FYNNEI. CDR3 loop: CASSDFLVGTETYGYTF. Written as DNA, the CDR3 is TGTGCCAGCAGTGACTTCCTGGTGGGGACAGAAACCTATGGCTACACCTTC.

This rearrangement joins TRBV5-1 to TRBJ2-7, with D unclear. Trimming left V 3 bases short and J 2 bases short, with 12 bases between. The CDR3 runs 14 residues. The germline V gene has CDR1 SGHRS and CDR2 YFSETQ. CDR3 bases: TGCGCCAGCAGCTCACAAAGTACCGCCTACGAGCAGTACTTC. Encoded protein: CASSSQSTAYEQYF.

The genes are TRBV6-5 and TRBJ1-2, with 8 bases matching TRBD1. The CDR3 is 16 amino acids. CDR1 is MNHEY, CDR2 SVGAGI, per germline. Losses at the gene ends were 2 bases for V and 5 bases for J; bases not matched to a gene: 10. CDR3 sequence: CASSYPPGTGLYGYTF. In DNA form, the CDR3 reads TGTGCCAGCAGTTACCCCCCCGGGACAGGACTTTATGGCTACACCTTC.

The V call is TRBV7-9, the J call TRBJ2-2; tentative D call: TRBD2 (6 bases). The V gene's germline CDR1 is SEHNR and CDR2 FQNEAQ (reference sequence). The CDR3 runs to 16 residues. The V gene lost 3 bases and the J gene lost 1 base, with 12 bases spanning the gap. The CDR3 DNA sequence: TGTGCCAGCAGCTTTGGGGCGGGACTGAACACCGGGGAGCTGTTTTTT. This gives the protein CASSFGAGLNTGELFF.

V and J are TRBV5-6 and TRBJ1-6; tentatively, D is TRBD1 (6 bases). Trimming removed 3 bases at V and 7 bases at J, with 14 bases between. Germline assignment: CDR1 SGHDT and CDR2 YYEEEE. The CDR3 runs to 15 residues. The CDR3: CASSSAGERNSPLHF. The CDR3 DNA reads TGTGCCAGCAGCTCCGCAGGGGAGCGGAATTCACCCCTCCACTTT.

This clone was recorded a few times. The chain employs TRBV5-6 and TRBJ2-7, with D possibly matching TRBD1 (6 bases). Trimming cost V 4 bases and J 4 bases, with 24 bases left between them. The V gene's germline CDR1 is SGHDT and CDR2 YYEEEE. The CDR3 sequence is 17 residues long. CDR3 nucleotide sequence: TGTGCCAGCAGCCAACATTTGCAGGGGTGGTTTATTTACGAGCAGTACTTC. Translation gives CASSQHLQGWFIYEQYF. Looking up the rest from reference TRBV5-6 and TRBJ2-7 gives the full variable domain: DAGVTQSPTHLIKTRGQQVTLRCSPKSGHDTVSWYQQALGQGPQFIFQYYEEEERQRGNFPDRFSGHQFPNYSSELNVNALLLGDSALYLCASSQHLQGWFIYEQYFGPGTRLTVT.